This T cell receptor beta chain was captured in a study of blood T cell repertoires in COVID-19. Overall study: Material from acute and convalescent COVID-19 was sourced from the United States, Italy and Spain. PBMCs, B-cell-depleted T cells, or T cells were the source of the cDNA or gDNA that made up the material.

Per the original data handling: Estimated nucleated cell counts came from reference gene primer amplification. Profiling relied on immunoSEQ multiplex PCR, and the TCRdb table lists in-frame clones only, not all of them. Clonal size and the V and J genes are those of that table, whereas D and trimming came from the DNA. The table has about 140,000 clones, approximately 91% seen once. The germline CDR1 and CDR2 sequences are KGHDR and SFDVKD. The CDR3 covers 14 residues. V lost 9 bases to trimming and J lost 0 bases, with 11 bases between them. The sequencing sample was made of peripheral blood. The TCR was taken from a man aged 50-59 years with active or convalescent COVID-19. The chain links TRBV24-1 to TRBJ1-5; TRBD1 might be the D (5 bases). The CDR3 loop reads CATGATYSNQPQHF. In nucleotides, the CDR3 is TGTGCCACCGGGGCCACCTATAGCAATCAGCCCCAGCATTTT.